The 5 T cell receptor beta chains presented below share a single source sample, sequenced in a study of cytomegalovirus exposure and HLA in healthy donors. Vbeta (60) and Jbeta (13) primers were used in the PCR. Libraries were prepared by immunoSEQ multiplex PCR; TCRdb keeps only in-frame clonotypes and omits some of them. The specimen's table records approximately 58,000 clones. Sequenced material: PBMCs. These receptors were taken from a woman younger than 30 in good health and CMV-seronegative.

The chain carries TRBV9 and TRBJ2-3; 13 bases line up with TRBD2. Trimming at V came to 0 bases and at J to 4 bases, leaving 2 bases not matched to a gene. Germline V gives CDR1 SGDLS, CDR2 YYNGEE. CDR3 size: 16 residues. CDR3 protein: CASSVGLAGGADTQYF. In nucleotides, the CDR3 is TGTGCCAGCAGCGTAGGACTAGCGGGAGGCGCAGATACGCAGTATTTT.

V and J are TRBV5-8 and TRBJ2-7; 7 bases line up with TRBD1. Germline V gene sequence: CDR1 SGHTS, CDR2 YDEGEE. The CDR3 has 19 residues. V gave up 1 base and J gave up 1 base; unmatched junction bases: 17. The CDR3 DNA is TGTGCCAGCAGCTTGTCTCCCCTCGGACAGGCCTACTTATCCTACGAGCAGTACTTC. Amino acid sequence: CASSLSPLGQAYLSYEQYF.

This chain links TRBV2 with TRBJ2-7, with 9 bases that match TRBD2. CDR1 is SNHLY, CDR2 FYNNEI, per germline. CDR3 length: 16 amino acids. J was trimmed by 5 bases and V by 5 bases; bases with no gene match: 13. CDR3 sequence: CASSPPSSGSVNEQYF. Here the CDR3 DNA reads TGTGCCAGCAGTCCCCCAAGTAGCGGGAGTGTCAACGAGCAGTACTTC.

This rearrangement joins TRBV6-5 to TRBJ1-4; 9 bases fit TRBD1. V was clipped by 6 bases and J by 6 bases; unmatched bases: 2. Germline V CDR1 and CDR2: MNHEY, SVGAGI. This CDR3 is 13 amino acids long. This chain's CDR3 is CASRTGGDEKLFF. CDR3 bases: TGTGCCAGCAGAACAGGGGGCGATGAAAAACTGTTTTTT.

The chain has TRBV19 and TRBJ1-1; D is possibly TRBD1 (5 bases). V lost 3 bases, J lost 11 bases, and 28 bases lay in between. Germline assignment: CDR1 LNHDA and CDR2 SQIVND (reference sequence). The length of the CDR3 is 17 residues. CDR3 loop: CASSIGTGSGVSSGAFF. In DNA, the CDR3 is TGTGCCAGTAGTATTGGTACAGGAAGCGGGGTGTCCTCCGGGGCTTTCTTT.